This T cell receptor beta chain was captured in a study of blood T cell repertoires in COVID-19. Study details: Spain, Italy and the United States supplied samples that represented acute and convalescent COVID-19. T cells, B-cell-depleted T cells, or PBMCs provided the cDNA or gDNA that served as material.

In the study's own analysis: For nucleated cells, counts were estimated from reference gene primer amplification. Produced via immunoSEQ multiplex PCR; TCRdb's table is partial and in-frame only. V, J and clone size were drawn from that table, and D and trimming were deduced from the DNA. Of around 100,000 clones in the sample, around 87% were seen once. The clonotype comes from a man over 45 with active or convalescent COVID-19. Specimen: peripheral blood.

This CDR3 reads CASSQVQGIDGYTF. The CDR3 DNA reads as TGTGCCAGCAGCCAGGTACAGGGGATTGACGGCTACACCTTC. The rearrangement uses TRBV3-1 (or the pseudogene TRBV3-2) and TRBJ1-2; 7 bases match TRBD1. Germline loops: CDR1 LGHDT, CDR2 YNNKEL (reference sequence). The CDR3 is 14 residues long. V shed 3 bases and J 8 bases; nucleotides not matched to a gene: 9.